This entry concerns a single TCR beta chain. Its antigen remains unidentified. Base-call qualities are not available, and no considerably larger clone is one nucleotide away. The TCR beta CDR3 regions were amplified from RNA transcripts. A first-round RT-PCR of the TCR CDR3 used the HTBI primer set with the Qiagen OneStep RT-PCR kit. Libraries were constructed in a second round of multiplex PCR, after which size selection and purification were carried out. Sequencing of the libraries was done on an Illumina HiSeq2000 using paired-end 100 bp reads. In the source study's methods: SOAPnuke was used to process the raw data, removing reads that contained adapters or uncalled bases, had a mean Phred below 15, or lacked an exact match to the constant primer or identifier. COPE v1.2.5 was used to merge high-quality paired reads, and clonotypes were defined as unique nucleotide sequences. MiTCR v1.1 was used to align clonotypes to the IMGT TRBV, TRBD and TRBJ reference segments. Analysis was restricted to V-J combinations with a frequency above 0.0001, which covered about 99% of repertoires. The TCS score was defined as F50 (clonal expansion) divided by E x V (chaos), with BLOSUM62-based TCRdist calculated between CDR3 peptides within each V-J. Welch's t-statistics and random forest reduced 514 V-J features to 10 to 15, which were used in a naive Bayes classifier (R e1071). The public sequencing data were trimmed at Q25 with fastp and processed into clonotypes with MiXCR by TCRdb, which kept only in-frame beta chains. Identical CDR3 proteins give one entry, which carries the most common genes and DNA. TCRdb's processing, not the authors' own work, is the source of the V and J calls. This sample lists 490,000 or so distinct CDR3 sequences; 15% to 20% were detected once. Clones ranked in the top ten supply about 29% of the sample.

The data are from a study of T cells in Graves' hyperthyroidism and ophthalmopathy (dated by TCRdb to about 2019). Describing the broader study: Peripheral blood was collected at initial diagnosis, before any treatment. To identify TCR V-J signatures that set the groups apart, the researchers used a discovery cohort of more than 95 patients, made up of about 44 with Graves' ophthalmopathy and 57 with stable Graves' hyperthyroidism. Whether ophthalmopathy could be predicted prospectively was tested in an independent validation cohort made up of about 18 hyperthyroidism patients plus 17 patients who later progressed to ophthalmopathy. The 85 to 100 discovery patients were randomly split 7:3 into training and test sets. The study also compared thyroid tissue and blood T-cell repertoires from over 5 Graves' hyperthyroidism patients. Following sampling, methimazole starting at 30 mg daily was given to hyperthyroidism patients, and high-dose intravenous methylprednisolone was given to ophthalmopathy patients. The paper describes TCR Vbeta CDR3 sequencing of 135 peripheral blood samples, made up of 43 ophthalmopathy patients, 70 to 75 hyperthyroidism patients and around 17 progressor patients. The research as a whole found: No statistical method was used to fix the sample size in advance, and group allocation was not hidden from the investigators. In validation, progression to ophthalmopathy was predicted by the model with almost 71% sensitivity and under 85% specificity, a median of approximately 7.1 months before onset. A model built on a 13 V-J signature distinguished ophthalmopathy from stable hyperthyroidism, reaching around 90% sensitivity and 81% to 83% specificity in cross-validation and 80%/75% in testing. Most expanded thyroid clonotypes (frequency above 0.001) were also found in blood, which suggests that blood repertoires may mirror thyroid immune responses.

The CDR3 measures 11 amino acids from cysteine to phenylalanine. Kept here is only the CDR3 DNA, which spans 33 bases and is read in frame from base 1. CDR1 and CDR2 are read off the germline V gene as SQVTM and ANQGSEA. Trimming at the junction amounts to 7 bases on V and 2 bases on J, and the germline ends lie 9 bases apart. Ophthalmopathy patients had moderately to severely active disease, Clinical Activity Score of at least 3, NOSPECS grade of at least 4, and duration under 3 months. The study excluded patients with uncontrolled infections, other autoimmune diseases, pregnancy or lactation. Diagnoses were based on clinical symptoms, serum thyroxine and TRAb, thyroid ultrasound and orbital computed tomography. PBMCs were separated from about 10 ml of fresh peripheral blood using Ficoll-Paque density gradient centrifugation. Trizol reagent was used to extract total RNA, and RNA quality was then checked on an Agilent 2100 Bioanalyzer.

The chain is made from TRBV29-1 and TRBJ2-7; the D gene is perhaps TRBD2, from 5 matching bases. Source material: blood. The clonotype was recovered from a woman aged 25-40 years with Graves' ophthalmopathy. The DNA sequence reads TGCAGCGGTGGGGAGACCTACGAGCAGTACTTC. Protein translation: CSGGETYEQYF.